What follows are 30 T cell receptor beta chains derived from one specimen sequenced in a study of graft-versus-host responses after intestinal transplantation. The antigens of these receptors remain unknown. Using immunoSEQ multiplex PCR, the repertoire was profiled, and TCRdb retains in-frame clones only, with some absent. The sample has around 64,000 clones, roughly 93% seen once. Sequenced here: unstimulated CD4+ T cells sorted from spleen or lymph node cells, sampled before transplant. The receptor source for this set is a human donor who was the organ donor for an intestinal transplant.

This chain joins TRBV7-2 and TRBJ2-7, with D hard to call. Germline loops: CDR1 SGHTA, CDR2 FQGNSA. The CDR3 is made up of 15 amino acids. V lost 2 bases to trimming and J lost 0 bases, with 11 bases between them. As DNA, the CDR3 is TGTGCCAGCAGCTTACTAGGCAGCGCCTCCTACGAGCAGTACTTC. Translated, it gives CASSLLGSASYEQYF.

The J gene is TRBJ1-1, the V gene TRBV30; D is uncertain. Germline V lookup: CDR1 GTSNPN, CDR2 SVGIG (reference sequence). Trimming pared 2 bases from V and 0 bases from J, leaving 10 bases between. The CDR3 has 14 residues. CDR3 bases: TGTGCCTGGAGTTTGAACGCCTTGAACACTGAAGCTTTCTTT. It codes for CAWSLNALNTEAFF.

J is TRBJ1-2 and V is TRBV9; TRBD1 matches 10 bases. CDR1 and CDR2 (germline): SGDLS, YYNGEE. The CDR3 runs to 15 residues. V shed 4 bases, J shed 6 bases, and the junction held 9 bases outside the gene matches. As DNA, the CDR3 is TGTGCCAGCAGCTGGGATTCCGGGACAGGGGATGGCTACACCTTC. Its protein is CASSWDSGTGDGYTF.

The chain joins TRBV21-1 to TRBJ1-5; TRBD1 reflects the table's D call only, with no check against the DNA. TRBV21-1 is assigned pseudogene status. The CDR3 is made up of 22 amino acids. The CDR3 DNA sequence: TGTGCCAGCAGCAAAGATGTCAGGGGTAAGTGGGGCCTGGGGTTGAGCAATCAGCCCCAGCATTTT. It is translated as CASSKDVRGKWGLGLSNQPQHF.

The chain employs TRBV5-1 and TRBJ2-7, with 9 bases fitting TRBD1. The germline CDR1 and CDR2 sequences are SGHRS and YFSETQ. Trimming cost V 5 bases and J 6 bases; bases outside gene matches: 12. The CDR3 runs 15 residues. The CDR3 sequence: CASSFVGTGKSEQYF. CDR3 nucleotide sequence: TGCGCCAGCAGTTTCGTCGGGACAGGGAAAAGCGAGCAGTACTTC.

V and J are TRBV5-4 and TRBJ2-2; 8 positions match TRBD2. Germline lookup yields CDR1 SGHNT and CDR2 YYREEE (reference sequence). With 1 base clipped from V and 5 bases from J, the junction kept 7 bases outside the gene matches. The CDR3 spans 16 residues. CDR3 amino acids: CASSLPGGARTGELFF. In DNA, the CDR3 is TGTGCCAGCAGCTTGCCGGGGGGGGCCAGGACCGGGGAGCTGTTTTTT.

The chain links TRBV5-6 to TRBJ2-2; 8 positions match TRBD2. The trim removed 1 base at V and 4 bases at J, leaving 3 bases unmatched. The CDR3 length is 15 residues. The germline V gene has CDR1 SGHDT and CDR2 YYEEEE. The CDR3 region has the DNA TGTGCCAGCAGCTTGATGGCGGGGGGCACCGGGGAGCTGTTTTTT. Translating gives CASSLMAGGTGELFF.

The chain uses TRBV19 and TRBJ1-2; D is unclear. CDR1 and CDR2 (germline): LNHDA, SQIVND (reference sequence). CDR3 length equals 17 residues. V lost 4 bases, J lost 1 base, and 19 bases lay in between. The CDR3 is CASSTPPDQPINYGYTF. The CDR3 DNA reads TGTGCCAGTAGTACCCCTCCGGACCAACCGATTAACTATGGCTACACCTTC.

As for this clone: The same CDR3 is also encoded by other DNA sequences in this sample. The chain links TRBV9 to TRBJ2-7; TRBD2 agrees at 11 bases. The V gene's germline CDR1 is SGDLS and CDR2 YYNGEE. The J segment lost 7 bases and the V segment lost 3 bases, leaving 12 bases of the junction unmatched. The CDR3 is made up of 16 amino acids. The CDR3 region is CASSGLLAGGRGEQYF. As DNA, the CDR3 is TGTGCCAGCAGCGGGCTTCTAGCGGGGGGTCGGGGAGAGCAGTACTTC. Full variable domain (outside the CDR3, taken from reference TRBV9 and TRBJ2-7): DSGVTQTPKHLITATGQRVTLRCSPRSGDLSVYWYQQSLDQGLQFLIQYYNGEERAKGNILERFSAQQFPDLHSELNLSSLELGDSALYFCASSGLLAGGRGEQYFGPGTRLTVT.

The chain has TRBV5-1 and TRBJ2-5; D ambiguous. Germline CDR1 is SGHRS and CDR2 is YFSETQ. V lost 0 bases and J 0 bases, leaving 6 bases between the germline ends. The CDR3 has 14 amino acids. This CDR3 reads CASSLGLHQETQYF. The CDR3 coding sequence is TGCGCCAGCAGCTTGGGCCTGCACCAAGAGACCCAGTACTTC.

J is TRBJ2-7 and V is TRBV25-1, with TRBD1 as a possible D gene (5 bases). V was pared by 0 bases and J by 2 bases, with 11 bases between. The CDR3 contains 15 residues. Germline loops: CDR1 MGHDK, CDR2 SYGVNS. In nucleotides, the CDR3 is TGTGCCAGCAGTGAATATAAGGCAGGGACCTACGAGCAGTACTTC. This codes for CASSEYKAGTYEQYF.

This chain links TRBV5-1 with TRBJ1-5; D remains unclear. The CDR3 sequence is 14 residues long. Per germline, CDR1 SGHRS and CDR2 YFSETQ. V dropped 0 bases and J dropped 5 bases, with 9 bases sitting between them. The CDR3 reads CASSLGAGYQPQHF. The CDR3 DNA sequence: TGCGCCAGCAGCTTGGGAGCCGGGTATCAGCCCCAGCATTTT.

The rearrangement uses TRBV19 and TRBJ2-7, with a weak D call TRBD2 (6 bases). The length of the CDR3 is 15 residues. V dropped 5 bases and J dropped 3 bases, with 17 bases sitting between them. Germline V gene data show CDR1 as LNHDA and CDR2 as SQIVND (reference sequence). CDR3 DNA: TGTGCCAGTAGTGTTCGGGCCGGGAGAAACTACGAGCAGTACTTC. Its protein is CASSVRAGRNYEQYF.

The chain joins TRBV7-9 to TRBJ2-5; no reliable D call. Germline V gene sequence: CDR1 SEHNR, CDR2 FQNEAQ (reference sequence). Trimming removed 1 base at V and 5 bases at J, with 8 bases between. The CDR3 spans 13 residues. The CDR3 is CASSLGQWETQYF. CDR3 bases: TGTGCCAGCAGCTTAGGGCAGTGGGAGACCCAGTACTTC.

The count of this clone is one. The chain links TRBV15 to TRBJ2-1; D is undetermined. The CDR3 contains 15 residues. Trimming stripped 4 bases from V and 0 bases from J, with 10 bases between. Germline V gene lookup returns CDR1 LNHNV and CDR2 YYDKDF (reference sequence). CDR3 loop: CATSTGYPSYNEQFF. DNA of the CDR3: TGTGCCACCAGCACTGGGTACCCCTCCTACAATGAGCAGTTCTTC.

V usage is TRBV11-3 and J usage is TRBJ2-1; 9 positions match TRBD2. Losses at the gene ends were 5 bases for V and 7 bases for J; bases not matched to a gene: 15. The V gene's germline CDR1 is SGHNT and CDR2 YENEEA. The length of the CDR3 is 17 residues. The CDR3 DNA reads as TGTGCCAGCAGCCCCTTTGCGGGGGGGCTGTTGGTGAATGAGCAGTTCTTC. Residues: CASSPFAGGLLVNEQFF.

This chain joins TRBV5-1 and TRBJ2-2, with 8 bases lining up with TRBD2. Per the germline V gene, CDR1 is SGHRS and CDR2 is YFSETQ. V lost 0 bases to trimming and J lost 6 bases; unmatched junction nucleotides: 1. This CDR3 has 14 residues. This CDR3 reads CASSLAGGAGELFF. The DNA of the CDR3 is TGCGCCAGCAGCTTGGCGGGGGGGGCCGGGGAGCTGTTTTTT.

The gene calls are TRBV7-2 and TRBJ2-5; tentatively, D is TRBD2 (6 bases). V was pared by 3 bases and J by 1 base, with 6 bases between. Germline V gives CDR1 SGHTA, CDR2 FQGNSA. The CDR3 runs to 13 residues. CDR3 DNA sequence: TGTGCCAGCAGCTTGGGGGGCCAAGAGACCCAGTACTTC. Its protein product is CASSLGGQETQYF.

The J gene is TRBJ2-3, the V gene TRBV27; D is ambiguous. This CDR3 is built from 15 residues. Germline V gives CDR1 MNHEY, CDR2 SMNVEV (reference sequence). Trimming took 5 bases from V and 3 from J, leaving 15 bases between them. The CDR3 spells CASSVTALRTDTQYF. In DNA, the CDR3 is TGTGCCAGCAGTGTGACGGCTCTACGTACAGATACGCAGTATTTT.

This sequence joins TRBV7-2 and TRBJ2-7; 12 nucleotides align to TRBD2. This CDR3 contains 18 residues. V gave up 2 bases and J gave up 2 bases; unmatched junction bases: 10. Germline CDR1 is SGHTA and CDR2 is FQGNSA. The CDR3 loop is CASSLQALAGGPAYEQYF. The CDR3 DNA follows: TGTGCCAGCAGCTTACAGGCGCTAGCGGGGGGGCCCGCCTACGAGCAGTACTTC.

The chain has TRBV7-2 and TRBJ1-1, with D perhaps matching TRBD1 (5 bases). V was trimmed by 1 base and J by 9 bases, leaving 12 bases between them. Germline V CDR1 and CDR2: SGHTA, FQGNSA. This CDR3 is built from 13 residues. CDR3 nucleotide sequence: TGTGCCAGCAGCTTAGTCAGGGATTCGAAAGCTTTCTTT. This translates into CASSLVRDSKAFF.

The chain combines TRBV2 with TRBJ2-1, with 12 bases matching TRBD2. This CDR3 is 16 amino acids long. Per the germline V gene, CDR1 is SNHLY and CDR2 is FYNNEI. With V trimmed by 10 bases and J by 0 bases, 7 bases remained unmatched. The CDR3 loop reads CATKTSGGISYNEQFF. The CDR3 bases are TGTGCCACCAAGACTAGCGGGGGAATCTCCTACAATGAGCAGTTCTTC.

The CDR3: CASSSPRTGMETQYF. The CDR3 DNA sequence: TGCGCCAGCAGCTCTCCTCGGACAGGGATGGAGACCCAGTACTTC. The chain couples TRBV5-1 to TRBJ2-5, with 8 positions matching TRBD1. Looked up from germline, CDR1 is SGHRS and CDR2 is YFSETQ. The CDR3 is made up of 15 amino acids. V dropped 3 bases and J dropped 5; count of bases not matched to a gene: 9.

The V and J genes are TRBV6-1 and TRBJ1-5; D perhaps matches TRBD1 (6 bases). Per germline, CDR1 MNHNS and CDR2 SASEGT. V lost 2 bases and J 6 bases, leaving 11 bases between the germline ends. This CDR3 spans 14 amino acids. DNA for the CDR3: TGTGCCAGCAGTGAATCGGAGGGGGGTCAGCCCCAGCATTTT. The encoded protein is CASSESEGGQPQHF.

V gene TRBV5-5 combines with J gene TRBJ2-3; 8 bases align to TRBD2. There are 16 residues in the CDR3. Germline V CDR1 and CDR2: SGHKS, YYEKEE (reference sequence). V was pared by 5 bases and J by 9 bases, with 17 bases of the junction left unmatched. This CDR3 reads CASSLIAGRALRTQYF. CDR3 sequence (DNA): TGTGCCAGCAGTTTAATAGCGGGGCGAGCCTTGAGGACGCAGTATTTT.

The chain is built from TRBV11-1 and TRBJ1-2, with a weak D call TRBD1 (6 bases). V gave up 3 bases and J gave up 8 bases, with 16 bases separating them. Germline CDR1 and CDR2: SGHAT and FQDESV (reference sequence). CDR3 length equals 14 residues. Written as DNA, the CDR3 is TGTGCCAGCAGCTTTAACAGGGAATTAAACGGCTACACCTTC. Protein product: CASSFNRELNGYTF.

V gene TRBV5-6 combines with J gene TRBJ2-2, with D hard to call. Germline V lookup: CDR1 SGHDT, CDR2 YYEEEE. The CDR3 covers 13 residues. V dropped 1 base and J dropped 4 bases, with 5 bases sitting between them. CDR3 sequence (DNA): TGTGCCAGCAGCTTGCCCTTCACCGGGGAGCTGTTTTTT. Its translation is CASSLPFTGELFF.

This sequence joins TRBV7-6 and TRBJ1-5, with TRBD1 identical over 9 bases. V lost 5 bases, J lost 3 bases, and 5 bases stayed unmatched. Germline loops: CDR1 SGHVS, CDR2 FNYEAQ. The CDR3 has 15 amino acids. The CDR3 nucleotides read TGTGCCAGCAGCCGCGGGACAGGGTACAATCAGCCCCAGCATTTT. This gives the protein CASSRGTGYNQPQHF.

The CDR3 DNA is TGTGCCAGCAGCTTAGTGGGCGGACAGAAATTTTACGAGCAGTACTTC. The encoded protein is CASSLVGGQKFYEQYF. The rearrangement joins TRBV7-6 to TRBJ2-7, with D maybe TRBD1 (6 bases). The CDR3 is made up of 16 amino acids. Germline CDR1 and CDR2: SGHVS and FNYEAQ. The ends were cut back, 1 base at V and 4 bases at J, with 17 bases in the middle. Full variable domain (rest looked up from reference TRBV7-6 and TRBJ2-7): GAGVSQSPRYKVTKRGQDVALRCDPISGHVSLYWYRQALGQGPEFLTYFNYEAQQDKSGLPNDRFSAERPEGSISTLTIQRTEQRDSAMYRCASSLVGGQKFYEQYFGPGTRLTVT.

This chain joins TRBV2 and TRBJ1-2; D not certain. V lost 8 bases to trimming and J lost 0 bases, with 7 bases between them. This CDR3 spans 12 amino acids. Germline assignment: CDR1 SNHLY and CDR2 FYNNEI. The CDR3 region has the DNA TGTGCCAGCGTAGACACTAACTATGGCTACACCTTC. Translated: CASVDTNYGYTF.